Detailed here is one T cell receptor (beta chain). Unique molecular identifiers tagged the TCR beta cDNA libraries. Each CDR3 protein is one row after TCRdb ran MiXCR on the PCR reads. The sample lists fewer than 900,000 distinct CDR3 sequences; under 60% were seen once. This entry is derived from a study of post-analysis software for immune sequencing data. The sequence derives from a girl aged 5 to 17 with multiple sclerosis. Source material: blood.

CDR3 loop: CASSPPGGRRSYEQYF. The DNA for the CDR3 is TGTGCCAGCAGTCCCCCTGGCGGGAGAAGATCCTACGAGCAGTACTTC. This rearrangement joins TRBV27 to TRBJ2-7; TRBD2 agrees at 7 bases. Germline CDR1 MNHEY, CDR2 SMNVEV (reference sequence). V lost 5 bases and J lost 1; bases outside the gene matches: 11. The CDR3 is 16 residues long.